These 21 T cell receptor beta chains came from one sample sequenced in a study of cytomegalovirus exposure and HLA in healthy donors. Libraries were prepared by immunoSEQ multiplex PCR; TCRdb keeps only in-frame clonotypes and omits some of them. The sample gives 65,000 or so clones, 90% to 95% of which show up once; 1% to 1.5% is in the top ten. Sequenced material: PBMCs. Receptors originate from a woman aged 18 to 35 in good health and CMV-seronegative.

This clone has only one observation. CDR3 amino acids: CASSYPDRGTYEQYF. The CDR3 DNA follows: TGTGCCAGCAGTTACCCGGACAGGGGGACCTACGAGCAGTACTTC. The chain has TRBV6-6 and TRBJ2-7; 10 nucleotides line up with TRBD1. There are 15 residues in the CDR3. CDR1 and CDR2 from the germline V gene are MNHNY and SVGAGI (reference sequence). Trimming removed 2 bases from V and 2 bases from J; junction bases left unmatched: 3.

This clone has a single count. The J gene is TRBJ2-7, the V gene TRBV18, with D possibly being TRBD1 (6 bases). This CDR3 spans 18 amino acids. Trimming left V 2 bases short and J 0 bases short, with 20 bases between. The germline V gene encodes CDR1 KGHSH and CDR2 LQKENI. CDR3 in amino acids: CASSPSPSGTLSSYEQYF. CDR3 coding DNA: TGTGCCAGCTCACCATCCCCCTCCGGGACACTTTCCTCCTACGAGCAGTACTTC.

The gene calls are TRBV18 and TRBJ2-7; 12 bases match TRBD2. CDR3 length: 16 amino acids. CDR1 KGHSH and CDR2 LQKENI come from the germline V gene. Germline trimming cut 6 bases from V and 5 bases from J; bases unmatched to any gene: 11. The CDR3 protein is CASSPRASGRDNEQYF. DNA for the CDR3: TGTGCCAGCTCCCCCCGGGCTAGCGGGAGGGACAACGAGCAGTACTTC.

In DNA, the CDR3 is TGCGCCAGCAGCCTTATACTAGCGGGAGGAGAGACCCAGTACTTC. Encoded protein: CASSLILAGGETQYF. The chain joins TRBV4-1 to TRBJ2-5; TRBD2 matches 12 bases. Per germline, CDR1 MGHRA and CDR2 YSYEKL. The CDR3 is 15 residues long. V was pared by 4 bases and J by 4 bases, with 4 bases of the junction left unmatched.

The count of this clone is one. This chain connects TRBV10-3 to TRBJ2-7; TRBD1 matches 9 bases. The ends lost 5 bases at V and 5 bases at J; junction bases unmatched: 7. There are 14 residues in the CDR3. From germline, CDR1 is ENHRY and CDR2 SYGVKD. The CDR3 DNA is TGTGCCATCAGTCCCGGGACAGGGAGGGACGAGCAGTACTTC. As protein: CAISPGTGRDEQYF.

This clone appeared a single time. The chain links TRBV2 to TRBJ2-1, with a weak D call TRBD2 (6 bases). With 6 bases removed from V and 3 bases from J, the gap between germline ends came to 18 bases. Germline V gene sequence: CDR1 SNHLY, CDR2 FYNNEI. The CDR3 contains 16 residues. CDR3 DNA sequence: TGTGCCAGCAGACTCACCGGGACTCAACGCTACAATGAGCAGTTCTTC. Translated: CASRLTGTQRYNEQFF.

V usage is TRBV4-3 and J usage is TRBJ2-1; TRBD2 is a possible D gene (5 bases). CDR1 is LGHNA, CDR2 YSLEER, per germline. CDR3 length: 14 amino acids. Trimming removed 5 bases at V and 5 bases at J, with 13 bases between. The DNA for the CDR3 is TGCGCCAGCAGCGCGTCGGGGTATGACAATGAGCAGTTCTTC. It specifies CASSASGYDNEQFF.

This clone was observed a handful of times. The V gene is TRBV4-1, the J gene TRBJ1-5; 7 nucleotides line up with TRBD1. CDR1 MGHRA and CDR2 YSYEKL come from the germline V gene. With V trimmed by 0 bases and J by 3 bases, 8 bases remained unmatched. The CDR3 length is 17 residues. DNA for the CDR3: TGCGCCAGCAGCCAAGATTGGGCAGGGGGAAACAATCAGCCCCAGCATTTT. As protein: CASSQDWAGGNNQPQHF.

The chain carries TRBV29-1 and TRBJ2-1; weak D call: TRBD2 (5 bases). This CDR3 spans 14 amino acids. Per germline, CDR1 SQVTM and CDR2 ANQGSEA. Between the trimmed V and J ends, which lost 7 bases and 0 bases, there was a span of 13 bases. Here the CDR3 reads CSASLRASYNEQFF. In nucleotides, the CDR3 is TGCAGCGCCTCCTTGCGGGCCTCCTACAATGAGCAGTTCTTC.

This chain joins TRBV29-1 and TRBJ2-7; weak D call: TRBD2 (5 bases). Germline CDR1 and CDR2: SQVTM and ANQGSEA. Trimming removed 6 bases from V and 4 bases from J, with 16 bases in between. This CDR3 spans 13 amino acids. The DNA for the CDR3 is TGCAGCGTCGCCGGACTGTCCGGGTACGAGCAGTACTTC. It is translated as CSVAGLSGYEQYF.

The genes are TRBV19 and TRBJ1-1; D is unclear. The germline gives CDR1 LNHDA, CDR2 SQIVND (reference sequence). The CDR3 consists of 11 residues. V lost 9 bases and J lost 4, with 9 bases in between. The CDR3 DNA reads as TGTGCCAGCGACCGGGGCACTGAAGCTTTCTTT. It encodes CASDRGTEAFF.

This sequence joins TRBV18 and TRBJ2-3, with D possibly matching TRBD1 (5 bases). V was trimmed by 8 bases and J by 8 bases, leaving 20 bases between them. There are 14 residues in the CDR3. CDR1 and CDR2 (germline): KGHSH, LQKENI. CDR3 sequence (DNA): TGTGCCAGCCACAAAACCCCCGACCAGGGTACGCAGTATTTT. It translates to CASHKTPDQGTQYF.

About this clone itself: The germline gene is not matched at one end of the junction; a read error may be the cause. The rearrangement uses TRBV2 and TRBJ2-2; TRBD2 is a possible D gene (7 bases). This CDR3 has 18 amino acids. Germline V gene data show CDR1 as SNHLY and CDR2 as FYNNEI. The CDR3 nucleotides read TGTGCCAGCAGGGAAGGTGGGGGGGGGCGGTGGAACACCGGGGAGCTGTTTTTT. It translates to CASREGGGGRWNTGELFF.

The V call is TRBV11-2, the J call TRBJ2-6, with D possibly being TRBD2 (7 bases). Between the trimmed V and J ends, which lost 4 bases and 2 bases, there was a span of 18 bases. The CDR3 has 18 amino acids. The germline V gene has CDR1 SGHAT and CDR2 FQNNGV. In nucleotides, the CDR3 is TGTGCCAGCAGCTACCGCCGGGGGGCGGACGCTGGGGCCAACGTCCTGACTTTC. It specifies CASSYRRGADAGANVLTF. Using reference TRBV11-2 and TRBJ2-6 for the parts outside the CDR3, the full variable domain is EAGVAQSPRYKIIEKRQSVAFWCNPISGHATLYWYQQILGQGPKLLIQFQNNGVVDDSQLPKDRFSAERLKGVDSTLKIQPAKLEDSAVYLCASSYRRGADAGANVLTFGAGSRLTVL.

The chain couples TRBV2 to TRBJ1-1; TRBD1 matches 9 bases. CDR1 is SNHLY, CDR2 FYNNEI, per germline. With V trimmed by 10 bases and J by 1 base, 7 bases remained unmatched. This CDR3 has 14 residues. This CDR3 reads CANDRGVTNTEAFF. CDR3 bases: TGTGCCAACGACAGGGGGGTGACGAACACTGAAGCTTTCTTT.

The rearrangement links TRBV5-6 to TRBJ1-5; 7 positions agree with TRBD1. Germline V gene sequence: CDR1 SGHDT, CDR2 YYEEEE. CDR3 length: 17 residues. Unmatched junction bases numbered 10, after V lost 4 bases and J lost 0 bases. CDR3 loop: CASSPDRPRDSNQPQHF. The CDR3 coding sequence is TGTGCCAGCAGCCCGGACAGGCCCCGGGATAGCAATCAGCCCCAGCATTTT.

The V call is TRBV4-2, the J call TRBJ2-5; tentative D call: TRBD2 (5 bases). Trimming shortened V by 2 bases and J by 4 bases, and 11 bases separated the two germline ends. Per the germline V gene, CDR1 is LGHNA and CDR2 is YNFKEQ. This CDR3 region has 14 residues. This CDR3 is CASSQKVGVETQYF. In DNA form, the CDR3 reads TGTGCCAGCAGCCAAAAGGTCGGGGTAGAGACCCAGTACTTC.

The V and J genes are TRBV7-8 and TRBJ2-1; D is ambiguous. With 2 bases removed from V and 4 bases from J, the gap between germline ends came to 12 bases. Germline values: CDR1 SGHVS, CDR2 FQNEAQ. The CDR3 extends over 15 amino acids. CDR3: CASSLRGYAYNEQFF. For the CDR3, the DNA is TGTGCCAGCAGCTTACGAGGCTATGCGTACAATGAGCAGTTCTTC. The complete variable domain, with remaining parts taken from reference TRBV7-8 and TRBJ2-1, reads GAGVSQSPRYKVAKRGQDVALRCDPISGHVSLFWYQQALGQGPEFLTYFQNEAQLDKSGLPSDRFFAERPEGSVSTLKIQRTQQEDSAVYLCASSLRGYAYNEQFFGPGTRLTVL.

This chain uses TRBV30 with TRBJ2-7; maybe TRBD2 (5 bases). V gave up 1 base and J gave up 6 bases, with 10 bases separating them. This CDR3 region has 12 residues. Germline CDR1 reads GTSNPN; CDR2 reads SVGIG (reference sequence). The CDR3 nucleotides are TGTGCCTGGAGTGCCTACAGCGGCGAGCAGTACTTC. This gives the protein CAWSAYSGEQYF.

The rearrangement uses TRBV11-2 and TRBJ2-7, with D maybe TRBD1 (6 bases). V was cut by 5 bases and J by 3 bases, with 23 bases left in between. The CDR3 spans 17 residues. Germline assignment: CDR1 SGHAT and CDR2 FQNNGV. CDR3 DNA: TGTGCCAGCAGCCTGCCCCCAGGGCAGGGGCACTACTACGAGCAGTACTTC. As protein: CASSLPPGQGHYYEQYF.

The J gene is TRBJ2-7, the V gene TRBV11-3, with D perhaps TRBD1 (5 bases). Germline assignment: CDR1 SGHNT and CDR2 YENEEA. This CDR3 has 16 residues. Trimming removed 5 bases at V and 0 bases at J, with 17 bases between. CDR3 loop: CASSLRTLGLSYEQYF. The CDR3 nucleotides are TGTGCCAGCAGCCTACGGACCCTGGGGCTCTCCTACGAGCAGTACTTC.